The entry that follows covers one TCR beta chain sequence. Germline assignment: CDR1 SQVTM and CDR2 ANQGSEA. V was clipped by 3 bases and J by 10 bases; unmatched bases: 10. CDR3 length: 14 amino acids. Measured with immunoSEQ multiplex PCR; TCRdb has only the in-frame clones, and not every one. The sample holds over 15,000 clones; roughly 62% are singletons and the top ten take 2.8%. These data are taken from a study of neoadjuvant anti-PD-1 for oral cavity cancer. The rearrangement links TRBV29-1 to TRBJ2-1, with 9 positions matching TRBD2. The origin of this receptor is a person between 35 and 79 years old with oral cavity squamous cell carcinoma. The sample here was PBMCs, taken before nivolumab (anti-PD-1) treatment. The CDR3 loop reads CSVERVAGVLEQFF. As DNA, the CDR3 is TGCAGCGTTGAGCGAGTAGCGGGGGTGCTGGAGCAGTTCTTC.